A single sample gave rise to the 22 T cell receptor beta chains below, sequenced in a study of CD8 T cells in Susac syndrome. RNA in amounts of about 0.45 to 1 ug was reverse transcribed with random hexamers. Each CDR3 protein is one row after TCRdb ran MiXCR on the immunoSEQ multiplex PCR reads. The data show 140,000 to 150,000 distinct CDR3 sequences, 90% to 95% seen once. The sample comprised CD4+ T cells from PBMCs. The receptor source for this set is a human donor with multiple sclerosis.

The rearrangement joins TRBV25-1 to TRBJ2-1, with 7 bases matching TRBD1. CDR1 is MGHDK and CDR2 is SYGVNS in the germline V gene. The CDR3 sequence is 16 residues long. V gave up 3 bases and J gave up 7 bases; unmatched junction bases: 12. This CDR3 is CASSEYRGDGKNEQFF. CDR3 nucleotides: TGTGCCAGCAGTGAGTACAGGGGAGACGGCAAGAATGAGCAGTTCTTC.

The CDR3, as DNA: TGTGCCACCAGCAGAGATCTGGTCAATGAGCAGTTCTTC. Translation: CATSRDLVNEQFF. The chain links TRBV15 to TRBJ2-1, with unresolved D. The V gene's germline CDR1 is LNHNV and CDR2 YYDKDF (reference sequence). V gave up 0 bases and J gave up 6 bases, with 6 bases separating them. This CDR3 has 13 amino acids.

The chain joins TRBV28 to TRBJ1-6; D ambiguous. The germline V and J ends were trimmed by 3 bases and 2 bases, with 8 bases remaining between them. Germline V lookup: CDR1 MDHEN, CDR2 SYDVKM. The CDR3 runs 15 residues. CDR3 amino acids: CASSFGETYNSPLHF. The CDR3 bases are TGTGCCAGCAGTTTCGGCGAAACCTATAATTCACCCCTCCACTTT.

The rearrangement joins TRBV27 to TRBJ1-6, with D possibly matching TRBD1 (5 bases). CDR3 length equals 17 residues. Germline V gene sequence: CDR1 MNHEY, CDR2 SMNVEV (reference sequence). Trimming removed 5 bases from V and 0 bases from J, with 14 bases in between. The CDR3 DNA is TGTGCCAGCAGTCTCTCCGAGAGGGGCTCCTATAATTCACCCCTCCACTTT. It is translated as CASSLSERGSYNSPLHF.

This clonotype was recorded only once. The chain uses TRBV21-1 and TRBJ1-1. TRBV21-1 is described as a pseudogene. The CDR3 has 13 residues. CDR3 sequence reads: CASSRHSNWEAFF. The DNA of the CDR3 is TGTGCCAGCAGCAGACACTCTAATTGGGAAGCTTTCTTT.

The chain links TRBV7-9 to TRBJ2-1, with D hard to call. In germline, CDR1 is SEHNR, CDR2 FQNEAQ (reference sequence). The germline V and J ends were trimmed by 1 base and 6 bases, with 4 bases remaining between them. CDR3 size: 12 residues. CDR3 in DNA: TGTGCCAGCAGCTTAGTTGCCAATGAGCAGTTCTTC. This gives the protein CASSLVANEQFF.

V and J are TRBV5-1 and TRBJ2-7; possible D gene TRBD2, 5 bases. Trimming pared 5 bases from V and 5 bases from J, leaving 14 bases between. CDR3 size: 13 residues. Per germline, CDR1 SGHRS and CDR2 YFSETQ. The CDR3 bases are TGCGCCAGCAGGTTGATTAGCGTGGACGAGCAGTACTTC. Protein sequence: CASRLISVDEQYF.

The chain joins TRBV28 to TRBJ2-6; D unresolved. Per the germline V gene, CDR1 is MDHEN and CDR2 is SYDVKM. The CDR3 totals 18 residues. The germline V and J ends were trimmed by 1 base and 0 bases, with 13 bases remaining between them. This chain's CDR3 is CASSLFDPRNSGANVLTF. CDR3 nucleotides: TGTGCCAGCAGTTTATTCGACCCAAGGAACTCTGGGGCCAACGTCCTGACTTTC.

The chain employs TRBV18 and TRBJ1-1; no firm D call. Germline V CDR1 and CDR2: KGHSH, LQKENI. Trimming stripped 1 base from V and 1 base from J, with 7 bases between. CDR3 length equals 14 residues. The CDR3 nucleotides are TGTGCCAGCTCACCACGGGCCCAGAACACTGAAGCTTTCTTT. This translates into CASSPRAQNTEAFF. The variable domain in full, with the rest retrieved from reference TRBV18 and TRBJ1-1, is NAGVMQNPRHLVRRRGQEARLRCSPMKGHSHVYWYRQLPEEGLKFMVYLQKENIIDESGMPKERFSAEFPKEGPSILRIQQVVRGDSAAYFCASSPRAQNTEAFFGQGTRLTVV.

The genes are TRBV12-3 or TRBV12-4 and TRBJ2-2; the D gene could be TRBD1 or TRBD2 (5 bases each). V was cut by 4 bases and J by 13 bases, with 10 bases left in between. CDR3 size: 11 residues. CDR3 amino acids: CASSWDRSLFF. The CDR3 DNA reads TGTGCCAGCAGTTGGGACCGTTCGCTGTTTTTT.

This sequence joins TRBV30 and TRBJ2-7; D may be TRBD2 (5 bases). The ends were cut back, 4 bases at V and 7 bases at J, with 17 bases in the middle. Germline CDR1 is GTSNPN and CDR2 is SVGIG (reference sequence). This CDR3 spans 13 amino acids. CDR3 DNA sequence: TGTGCCTGGATAAGTCTCTTCCCGGGGGAGCAGTACTTC. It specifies CAWISLFPGEQYF.

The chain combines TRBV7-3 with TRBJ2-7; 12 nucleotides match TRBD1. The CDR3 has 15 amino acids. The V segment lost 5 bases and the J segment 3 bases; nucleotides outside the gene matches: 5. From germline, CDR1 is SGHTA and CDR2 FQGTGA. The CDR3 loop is CASSPGTGGGYEQYF. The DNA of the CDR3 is TGTGCCAGCAGCCCGGGGACAGGGGGCGGCTACGAGCAGTACTTC. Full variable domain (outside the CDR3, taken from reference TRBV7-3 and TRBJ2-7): GAGVSQTPSNKVTEKGKYVELRCDPISGHTALYWYRQSLGQGPEFLIYFQGTGAADDSGLPNDRFFAVRPEGSVSTLKIQRTERGDSAVYLCASSPGTGGGYEQYFGPGTRLTVT.

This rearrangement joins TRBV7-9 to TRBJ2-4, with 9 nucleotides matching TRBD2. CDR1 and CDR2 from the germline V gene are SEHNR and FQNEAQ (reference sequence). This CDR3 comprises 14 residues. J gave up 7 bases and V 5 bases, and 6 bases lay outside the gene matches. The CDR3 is CASSDLSGGNIQYF. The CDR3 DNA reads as TGTGCCAGCAGCGACCTTAGCGGGGGCAACATTCAGTACTTC.

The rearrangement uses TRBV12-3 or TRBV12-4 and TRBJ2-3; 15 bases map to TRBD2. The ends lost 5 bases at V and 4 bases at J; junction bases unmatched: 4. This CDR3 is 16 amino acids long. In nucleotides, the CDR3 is TGTGCCAGCAGTCCCGGACTAGCGGGGGGGGCAGATACGCAGTATTTT. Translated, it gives CASSPGLAGGADTQYF.

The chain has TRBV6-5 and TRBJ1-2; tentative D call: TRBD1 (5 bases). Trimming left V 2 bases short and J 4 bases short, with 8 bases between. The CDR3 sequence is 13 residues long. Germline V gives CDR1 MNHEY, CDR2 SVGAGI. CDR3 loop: CASSYDSLYGYTF. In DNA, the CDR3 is TGTGCCAGCAGTTACGACAGTCTCTATGGCTACACCTTC.

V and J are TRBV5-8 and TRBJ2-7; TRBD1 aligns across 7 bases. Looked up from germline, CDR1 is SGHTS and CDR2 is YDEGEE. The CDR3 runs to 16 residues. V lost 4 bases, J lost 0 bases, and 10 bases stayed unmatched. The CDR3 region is CASSPTGAATSYEQYF. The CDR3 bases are TGTGCCAGCAGCCCAACAGGGGCCGCCACCTCCTACGAGCAGTACTTC.

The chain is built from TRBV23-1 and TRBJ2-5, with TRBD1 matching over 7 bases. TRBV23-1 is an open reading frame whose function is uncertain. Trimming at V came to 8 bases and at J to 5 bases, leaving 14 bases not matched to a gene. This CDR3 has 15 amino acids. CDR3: CASSTCDRDKETQYF. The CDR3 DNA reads TGCGCCAGCTCCACTTGTGACAGGGACAAGGAGACCCAGTACTTC.

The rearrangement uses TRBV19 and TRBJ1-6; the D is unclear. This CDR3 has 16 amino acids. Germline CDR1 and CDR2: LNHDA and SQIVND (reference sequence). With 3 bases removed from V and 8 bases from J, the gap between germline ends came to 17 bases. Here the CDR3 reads CASSIVRSAGDSPLHF. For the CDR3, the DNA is TGTGCCAGTAGTATCGTCCGGTCAGCCGGGGATTCACCCCTCCACTTT.

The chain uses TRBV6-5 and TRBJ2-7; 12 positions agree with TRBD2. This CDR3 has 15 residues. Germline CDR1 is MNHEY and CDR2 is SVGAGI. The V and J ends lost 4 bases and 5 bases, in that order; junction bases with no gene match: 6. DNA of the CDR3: TGTGCCAGCAGTTTATACCGACTAGCGGGAGACGAGCAGTACTTC. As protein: CASSLYRLAGDEQYF.

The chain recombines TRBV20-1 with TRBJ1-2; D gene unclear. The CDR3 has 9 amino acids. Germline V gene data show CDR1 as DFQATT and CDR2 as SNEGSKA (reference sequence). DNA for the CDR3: TGCGGAGCGAGTCATGGCTACACCTTC. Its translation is CGASHGYTF.

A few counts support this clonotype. The CDR3: CASSPRGYNSYEQYF. Written as DNA, the CDR3 is TGTGCCAGCAGCCCCAGGGGTTATAACTCCTACGAGCAGTACTTC. The V and J genes are TRBV11-2 and TRBJ2-7, with a possible D match to TRBD1 (6 bases). Germline-derived CDR1 and CDR2 are SGHAT and FQNNGV. The length of the CDR3 is 15 residues. Between the trimmed V and J ends, which lost 5 bases and 0 bases, there was a span of 14 bases.

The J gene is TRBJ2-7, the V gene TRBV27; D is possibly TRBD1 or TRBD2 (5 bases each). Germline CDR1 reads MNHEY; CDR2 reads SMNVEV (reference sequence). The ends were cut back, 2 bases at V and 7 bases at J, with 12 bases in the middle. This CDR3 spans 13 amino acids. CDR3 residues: CASSLRHEGEQYF. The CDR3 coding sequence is TGTGCCAGCAGTTTACGGCACGAGGGGGAGCAGTACTTC.